The TCR beta chain under discussion was sequenced for a study of T cell changes during pregnancy in multiple sclerosis. V lost 2 bases to trimming and J lost 5 bases, with 8 bases between them. The length of the CDR3 is 12 residues. The germline gives CDR1 SGHRS, CDR2 YFSETQ. Profiling relied on immunoSEQ multiplex PCR, and the TCRdb table lists in-frame clones only, not all of them. The data hold over 90,000 clones, with roughly nine tenths observed a single time. The chain has TRBV5-1 and TRBJ2-7; possibly TRBD2 for D (5 bases). Sequenced material: peripheral blood, taken after pregnancy. This TCR was sampled from a female donor with multiple sclerosis, enrolled in a pregnancy study. The CDR3 here is CASSLPGNEQYF. The CDR3 region has the DNA TGCGCCAGCAGCTTACCGGGGAACGAGCAGTACTTC.